The rows below give T cell receptor beta chains drawn from one sample of a study of T cell changes during pregnancy in multiple sclerosis. Produced via immunoSEQ multiplex PCR; TCRdb's table is partial and in-frame only. The table records about 44,000 clones, approximately 96% of them present only once. The source was peripheral blood, collected in the second trimester of pregnancy. These receptors all come from a female donor with multiple sclerosis, enrolled in a pregnancy study. CDR3s include the opening cysteine and the closing phenylalanine or tryptophan. The D gene is left open where the match is weak. Expanded clones are given a class, and other clones once, few, many or no size at all.

d_gene: TRBD2; j_gene: TRBJ2-3; abundance: once; v_gene: TRBV5-8; CDR3nt: TGTGCCAGCAGCTTGCAGACTAGCGGGGTCACAGATACGCAGTATTTT; CDR3aa: CASSLQTSGVTDTQYF
d_gene: .; j_gene: TRBJ2-7; abundance: .; v_gene: TRBV6-1; CDR3nt: TGTGCCAGCAGTCCTCTTAGCGGAAGCTTATACTTC; CDR3aa: CASSPLSGSLYF
d_gene: .; j_gene: TRBJ1-2; abundance: .; v_gene: TRBV7-2; CDR3nt: TGTGCCAGCATCGGACAGTACCCCTATGGCTACACCTTC; CDR3aa: CASIGQYPYGYTF
d_gene: TRBD1; j_gene: TRBJ2-5; abundance: .; v_gene: TRBV6-6; CDR3nt: TGTGCCAGCAGTTCCAACAGGGGGCAAGAGACCCAGTACTTC; CDR3aa: CASSSNRGQETQYF
d_gene: .; j_gene: TRBJ1-5; abundance: .; v_gene: TRBV19; CDR3nt: TGTGCCAGTAAGACCGATGGGGCAATCGGCAATCAGCCCCAGCATTTT; CDR3aa: CASKTDGAIGNQPQHF
d_gene: TRBD2; j_gene: TRBJ2-1; abundance: .; v_gene: TRBV27; CDR3nt: TGTGCCACCCGGACTAGCGGGTCAACGGTAATCAATGAGCAGTTCTTC; CDR3aa: CATRTSGSTVINEQFF
d_gene: .; j_gene: TRBJ2-1; abundance: .; v_gene: TRBV27; CDR3nt: TGTGCCAGCAGTTTCACGGAGAGCTCCTACAATGAGCAGTTCTTC; CDR3aa: CASSFTESSYNEQFF
d_gene: TRBD2; j_gene: TRBJ2-7; abundance: .; v_gene: TRBV6-6; CDR3nt: TGTGCCAGCAGTAAACTAGCGGGGGCCTACGAGCAGTACTTC; CDR3aa: CASSKLAGAYEQYF
d_gene: .; j_gene: TRBJ1-5; abundance: .; v_gene: TRBV19; CDR3nt: TGTGCCAGTAGTATTAATGGCCGATATAGCAATCAGCCCCAGCATTTT; CDR3aa: CASSINGRYSNQPQHF
d_gene: TRBD2; j_gene: TRBJ2-3; abundance: .; v_gene: TRBV10-3; CDR3nt: TGTGCCATCAGCCTAGGACTAGCGGACACAGATACGCAGTATTTT; CDR3aa: CAISLGLADTDTQYF
d_gene: TRBD1; j_gene: TRBJ1-2; abundance: once; v_gene: TRBV6-1; CDR3nt: TGTGCCAGCAGTGACAGGGGGCGCGGCTATGGCTACACCTTC; CDR3aa: CASSDRGRGYGYTF
d_gene: TRBD2; j_gene: TRBJ2-3; abundance: once; v_gene: TRBV4-3; CDR3nt: TGCGCCAGCAGCGTCGGGGGGGTCTCAGATACGCAGTATTTT; CDR3aa: CASSVGGVSDTQYF
d_gene: .; j_gene: TRBJ2-1; abundance: .; v_gene: TRBV4-3; CDR3nt: TGCGCCAGCAGCCAAGGTGCTCAGGGCGCGTACAATGAGCAGTTCTTC; CDR3aa: CASSQGAQGAYNEQFF
d_gene: TRBD2; j_gene: TRBJ2-1; abundance: .; v_gene: TRBV7-7; CDR3nt: TGTGCCAGCAGCCCCGGGACTAGCGGCCACAATGAGCAGTTCTTC; CDR3aa: CASSPGTSGHNEQFF
d_gene: .; j_gene: TRBJ1-1; abundance: .; v_gene: TRBV11-3; CDR3nt: TGTGCCAGCAGCTCCTCCGGGGGGGTGAACACTGAAGCTTTCTTT; CDR3aa: CASSSSGGVNTEAFF
d_gene: TRBD2; j_gene: TRBJ2-1; abundance: .; v_gene: TRBV11-2; CDR3nt: TGTGCCAGCAGCTTTGAACTAGCGGGAGTTGAGCAGTTCTTC; CDR3aa: CASSFELAGVEQFF
d_gene: .; j_gene: TRBJ2-2; abundance: .; v_gene: TRBV7-2; CDR3nt: TGTGCCAGCAGCTTAGAATCAGGCTGGCAGGGAAGCACCGGGGAGCTGTTTTTT; CDR3aa: CASSLESGWQGSTGELFF
d_gene: TRBD1; j_gene: TRBJ2-7; abundance: .; v_gene: TRBV7-9; CDR3nt: TGTGCCAGCAGCTCCCTAGTGGGACAGGGCTACGAGCAGTACTTC; CDR3aa: CASSSLVGQGYEQYF
d_gene: .; j_gene: TRBJ1-1; abundance: .; v_gene: TRBV7-7; CDR3nt: TGTGCCAGCAGCTCTCAGTTGAACACTGAAGCTTTCTTT; CDR3aa: CASSSQLNTEAFF
d_gene: .; j_gene: TRBJ2-5; abundance: .; v_gene: TRBV5-1; CDR3nt: TGCGCCAGCAGCTTGGTCAGACAAGAGACCCAGTACTTC; CDR3aa: CASSLVRQETQYF
d_gene: .; j_gene: TRBJ2-3; abundance: .; v_gene: TRBV2; CDR3nt: TGTGCCAGCAGTACTGGGGGGAGGGGGACAGATACGCAGTATTTT; CDR3aa: CASSTGGRGTDTQYF
d_gene: TRBD2; j_gene: TRBJ2-2; abundance: .; v_gene: TRBV13; CDR3nt: TGTGCCAGCAGCTTGGGACTAGCGGGAGGTACCGGGGAGCTGTTTTTT; CDR3aa: CASSLGLAGGTGELFF
d_gene: TRBD1; j_gene: TRBJ2-7; abundance: .; v_gene: TRBV28; CDR3nt: TGTGCCAGCAGCGCCCGGCGCAGGGGGCCCGGATTTCGGCCCTACGAGCAGTACTTC; CDR3aa: CASSARRRGPGFRPYEQYF
d_gene: TRBD2; j_gene: TRBJ2-7; abundance: once; v_gene: TRBV28; CDR3nt: TGTGCCAGCAGTTTATGGAGCGGGGGTTCCTACGAGCAGTACTTC; CDR3aa: CASSLWSGGSYEQYF
d_gene: .; j_gene: TRBJ1-3; abundance: .; v_gene: TRBV10-3; CDR3nt: TGTGCCATCACTCACACCGGAAACACCATATATTTT; CDR3aa: CAITHTGNTIYF
d_gene: TRBD2; j_gene: TRBJ2-5; abundance: .; v_gene: TRBV5-1; CDR3nt: TGCGCCAGCAGCTTGGAGGGAGGGAGAGAGACCCAGTACTTC; CDR3aa: CASSLEGGRETQYF
d_gene: .; j_gene: TRBJ1-3; abundance: once; v_gene: TRBV5-4; CDR3nt: TGTGCCAGCAGTAGTAGGAGTGAAGGAAACACCATATATTTT; CDR3aa: CASSSRSEGNTIYF
d_gene: .; j_gene: TRBJ1-1; abundance: .; v_gene: TRBV12-5; CDR3nt: TGTGCTAGTGGTTACGCGGGGGCTGAAGCTTTCTTT; CDR3aa: CASGYAGAEAFF
d_gene: TRBD1; j_gene: TRBJ2-1; abundance: .; v_gene: TRBV29-1; CDR3nt: TGCAGCGTTAATAGGGGGACAGGGGGCACCGGGAGGAAGGGTAATGAGCAGTTCTTC; CDR3aa: CSVNRGTGGTGRKGNEQFF
d_gene: .; j_gene: TRBJ2-3; abundance: once; v_gene: TRBV7-2; CDR3nt: TGTGCCAGCAGCTTAGTGGTCCCAGGCGGGGTAGATACGCAGTATTTT; CDR3aa: CASSLVVPGGVDTQYF
d_gene: .; j_gene: TRBJ1-6; abundance: .; v_gene: TRBV7-2; CDR3nt: TGTGCCAGCAGCCTCGACCCGGGACTGGAGAATTCACCCCTCCACTTT; CDR3aa: CASSLDPGLENSPLHF
d_gene: .; j_gene: TRBJ2-1; abundance: .; v_gene: TRBV9; CDR3nt: TGTGCCAGCAGCGTAGTAGGGGGAAGGGGTGAGCAGTTCTTC; CDR3aa: CASSVVGGRGEQFF
d_gene: TRBD2; j_gene: TRBJ2-7; abundance: .; v_gene: TRBV27; CDR3nt: TGTGCCAGCAGTTGGGGACTAGAGCAGGCCGAGCAGTACTTC; CDR3aa: CASSWGLEQAEQYF